Following are 26 T cell receptor beta chains from one sample sequenced in a study of T cell responses to AZD1222 COVID-19 vaccine. The protocol was immunoSEQ multiplex PCR, while the TCRdb copy is restricted to in-frame clones and leaves out a portion. The table lists approximately 73,000 clones, roughly four fifths of them singletons, with 2.5% to 3.5% in the top ten. The sample here was peripheral blood, taken on day 0 of AZD1222 vaccination. These TCRs come from an adult in good health.

The gene calls are TRBV3-1 (or the pseudogene TRBV3-2) and TRBJ2-3; 12 bases fit TRBD2. Germline V CDR1 and CDR2: LGHDT, YNNKEL (reference sequence). The CDR3 has 15 amino acids. V lost 4 bases to trimming and J lost 7 bases; unmatched junction nucleotides: 6. The CDR3 is CASSPRLAGENTQYF. The CDR3 DNA reads as TGTGCCAGCAGCCCCCGACTAGCGGGGGAGAATACGCAGTATTTT.

This clone was observed a few times. V usage is TRBV21-1 and J usage is TRBJ2-7; the table's D call, TRBD2, has no DNA check behind it. TRBV21-1 is reported as a pseudogene. CDR3 length: 13 residues. The CDR3 DNA is TGTGCCAGCAGCCGGTTGAAATCCTACGAGCAGTACTTC. Translated, it gives CASSRLKSYEQYF.

The chain combines TRBV10-3 with TRBJ1-1; D uncertain. The CDR3 has 14 amino acids. The V gene lost 4 bases and the J gene lost 0 bases, with 9 bases spanning the gap. From germline, CDR1 is ENHRY and CDR2 SYGVKD. The CDR3 loop reads CAISAGSMNTEAFF. CDR3 nucleotide sequence: TGTGCCATCAGTGCAGGTTCAATGAACACTGAAGCTTTCTTT.

V gene TRBV9 combines with J gene TRBJ2-7; tentative D call: TRBD1 (6 bases). Per the germline V gene, CDR1 is SGDLS and CDR2 is YYNGEE. V was cut by 0 bases and J by 4 bases, with 14 bases left in between. The CDR3 is 15 residues long. CDR3 protein: CASSVDGTSGYEQYF. CDR3 DNA: TGTGCCAGCAGCGTAGACGGGACATCAGGGTACGAGCAGTACTTC. The full variable domain, rest sourced from reference TRBV9 and TRBJ2-7, is DSGVTQTPKHLITATGQRVTLRCSPRSGDLSVYWYQQSLDQGLQFLIQYYNGEERAKGNILERFSAQQFPDLHSELNLSSLELGDSALYFCASSVDGTSGYEQYFGPGTRLTVT.

The sample holds one count of this clone. V gene TRBV3-1 (or the pseudogene TRBV3-2) combines with J gene TRBJ2-7, with D maybe TRBD1 (6 bases). CDR1 and CDR2 from the germline V gene are LGHDT and YNNKEL (reference sequence). V shed 3 bases and J shed 6 bases, with 12 bases lying between them. The CDR3 contains 13 residues. In DNA form, the CDR3 reads TGTGCCAGCAGCCAGGGGGCGGTTACCGAGCAGTACTTC. The encoded protein is CASSQGAVTEQYF.

This clone was seen a single time. The chain combines TRBV6-5 with TRBJ1-5, with D possibly being TRBD1 (5 bases). Trimming took 0 bases from V and 4 from J, leaving 10 bases between them. CDR3 size: 15 residues. CDR1 is MNHEY and CDR2 is SVGAGI in the germline V gene. The CDR3 DNA is TGTGCCAGCAGTTACTCAAGGGACGCGAATCAGCCCCAGCATTTT. Residues: CASSYSRDANQPQHF.

This clone was picked up one time. The chain is built from TRBV5-6 and TRBJ2-7; tentative D call: TRBD1 (6 bases). Trimming removed 4 bases at V and 0 bases at J, with 20 bases between. In germline, CDR1 is SGHDT, CDR2 YYEEEE. The CDR3 covers 17 residues. CDR3: CASSLDKRARGSYEQYF. DNA for the CDR3: TGTGCCAGCAGCCTCGATAAACGGGCCAGGGGCTCCTACGAGCAGTACTTC.

The rearrangement links TRBV7-2 to TRBJ2-1; 8 nucleotides line up with TRBD2. The CDR3 covers 17 residues. The germline CDR1 and CDR2 sequences are SGHTA and FQGNSA. Trimming cost V 1 base and J 0 bases; bases outside gene matches: 5. CDR3 sequence: CASSLGFSGNSYNEQFF. The CDR3 DNA is TGTGCCAGCAGCTTAGGGTTTAGCGGGAACTCCTACAATGAGCAGTTCTTC.

The gene calls are TRBV9 and TRBJ2-5; 12 nucleotides align to TRBD2. J gave up 3 bases and V 0 bases, and 3 bases lay outside the gene matches. In germline, CDR1 is SGDLS, CDR2 YYNGEE. The CDR3 contains 16 residues. The CDR3 DNA sequence: TGTGCCAGCAGCGTAGGGACTAGCGGGATGAAAGAGACCCAGTACTTC. Its protein is CASSVGTSGMKETQYF.

This clone was seen a single time. This chain connects TRBV2 to TRBJ2-1; 9 bases are shared with TRBD2. The germline gives CDR1 SNHLY, CDR2 FYNNEI. The CDR3 covers 16 residues. After removal of 10 bases from V and 1 base from J, the junction contained 11 bases not matched to a gene. CDR3 nucleotides: TGTGCCACCATCGGTGGCGGGGGGGCATCCTACAATGAGCAGTTCTTC. Encoded protein: CATIGGGGASYNEQFF.

V usage is TRBV7-9 and J usage is TRBJ1-6; unclear D gene. Per germline, CDR1 SEHNR and CDR2 FQNEAQ (reference sequence). Trimming removed 1 base from V and 11 bases from J, with 15 bases in between. This CDR3 is built from 15 residues. The CDR3 DNA reads TGTGCCAGCAGCTTAGGCGGGAGCTCCCCGACACCCCTCCACTTT. This gives the protein CASSLGGSSPTPLHF.

The chain employs TRBV7-8 and TRBJ2-2; 9 nucleotides match TRBD2. CDR3 size: 17 residues. V shed 0 bases and J 6 bases; nucleotides not matched to a gene: 8. Germline V gene sequence: CDR1 SGHVS, CDR2 FQNEAQ. This chain's CDR3 is CASSLAGFGGGAGELFF. The CDR3 DNA sequence: TGTGCCAGCAGCTTAGCGGGGTTCGGCGGGGGGGCCGGGGAGCTGTTTTTT.

V usage is TRBV29-1 and J usage is TRBJ2-1, with 14 bases fitting TRBD2. Germline assignment: CDR1 SQVTM and CDR2 ANQGSEA. The CDR3 sequence is 16 residues long. J was trimmed by 1 base and V by 5 bases; bases with no gene match: 4. The CDR3 region has the DNA TGCAGCGTTCGCGGACTAGCGGGGGGTTCCTACAATGAGCAGTTCTTC. Its translation: CSVRGLAGGSYNEQFF.

The chain has TRBV5-4 and TRBJ1-3; TRBD1 is a possible D gene (6 bases). Germline V lookup: CDR1 SGHNT, CDR2 YYREEE (reference sequence). CDR3 length equals 15 residues. Trimming cost V 4 bases and J 0 bases, with 11 bases left between them. The CDR3 loop reads CASSGGQNSGNTIYF. DNA of the CDR3: TGTGCCAGCAGCGGAGGACAGAACTCTGGAAACACCATATATTTT.

V gene TRBV10-3 combines with J gene TRBJ2-7, with TRBD2 as a possible D gene (6 bases). V dropped 8 bases and J dropped 6 bases, with 17 bases sitting between them. The CDR3 is 13 residues long. Germline loops: CDR1 ENHRY, CDR2 SYGVKD. CDR3 loop: CAIAGLQAGEQYF. CDR3 in DNA: TGTGCCATCGCGGGACTCCAAGCGGGCGAGCAGTACTTC.

In this sample, this clone turned up once. The J gene is TRBJ1-2, the V gene TRBV7-9; D unclear. Trimming removed 7 bases at V and 2 bases at J, with 14 bases between. This CDR3 spans 14 amino acids. Germline CDR1 SEHNR, CDR2 FQNEAQ (reference sequence). The CDR3 nucleotides are TGTGCCAGCACCCCCCAGGCCGGGAACTATGGCTACACCTTC. As protein: CASTPQAGNYGYTF.

The CDR3 region has the DNA TGTGCCAGCAGCTTACTCGACAGGGGTCCGTACCAAGAGACCCAGTACTTC. This codes for CASSLLDRGPYQETQYF. This chain joins TRBV11-3 and TRBJ2-5; 8 bases map to TRBD1. Trimming at V came to 2 bases and at J to 0 bases, leaving 8 bases not matched to a gene. CDR1 SGHNT and CDR2 YENEEA come from the germline V gene. CDR3 length: 17 residues.

The chain joins TRBV10-1 to TRBJ1-1; possibly TRBD1 for D (5 bases). This CDR3 comprises 14 residues. Trimming shortened V by 2 bases and J by 0 bases, and 7 bases separated the two germline ends. Per the germline V gene, CDR1 is WNHNN and CDR2 is SYGVQD (reference sequence). This chain's CDR3 is CASSEDSVNTEAFF. DNA of the CDR3: TGCGCCAGCAGTGAGGACAGTGTGAACACTGAAGCTTTCTTT.

The chain recombines TRBV29-1 with TRBJ1-2, with D possibly matching TRBD1 (5 bases). This CDR3 comprises 11 residues. Germline CDR1 reads SQVTM; CDR2 reads ANQGSEA. The V end lost 3 bases, the J end lost 5 bases, and 7 bases lay between the germline ends. CDR3 in amino acids: CSVERGYGYTF. The CDR3 nucleotides are TGCAGCGTTGAGAGGGGATATGGCTACACCTTC.

This clone came up once. The rearrangement links TRBV6-2 or TRBV6-3 to TRBJ1-1; 8 positions match TRBD1. Germline V gives CDR1 MNHEY, CDR2 SVGEGT. CDR3 length: 16 amino acids. V was pared by 0 bases and J by 3 bases, with 6 bases of the junction left unmatched. CDR3 loop: CASSYSKDRADTEAFF. CDR3 DNA: TGTGCCAGCAGTTACTCGAAGGACAGGGCGGACACTGAAGCTTTCTTT.

The table lists this clone with a few counts. The chain is built from TRBV4-3 and TRBJ1-2, with a weak D call TRBD1 (5 bases). Trimming removed 3 bases at V and 0 bases at J, with 14 bases between. Germline CDR1 reads LGHNA; CDR2 reads YSLEER. This CDR3 has 16 residues. The CDR3 reads CASSQTATAANYGYTF. CDR3 nucleotide sequence: TGCGCCAGCAGCCAGACGGCGACAGCGGCTAACTATGGCTACACCTTC.

The chain recombines TRBV7-2 with TRBJ2-3, with D tentatively TRBD1 (5 bases). The CDR3 has 15 amino acids. Germline CDR1 and CDR2: SGHTA and FQGNSA. Trimming removed 4 bases from V and 0 bases from J, with 11 bases in between. CDR3 sequence reads: CASSSQGISTDTQYF. The CDR3 nucleotides are TGTGCCAGCAGCTCCCAGGGCATCAGCACAGATACGCAGTATTTT.

The CDR3 bases are TGCAGCGTCCCCTCCGGACTGAGCTCCTACGAGCAGTACTTC. This codes for CSVPSGLSSYEQYF. The V call is TRBV29-1, the J call TRBJ2-7; maybe TRBD2 (5 bases). V lost 6 bases to trimming and J lost 0 bases, with 15 bases between them. The CDR3 totals 14 residues. Looked up from germline, CDR1 is SQVTM and CDR2 is ANQGSEA.

This chain links TRBV7-2 with TRBJ2-7; D is uncertain. Trimming left V 5 bases short and J 4 bases short, with 9 bases between. This CDR3 has 12 residues. Looked up from germline, CDR1 is SGHTA and CDR2 is FQGNSA. CDR3 sequence reads: CASSPDMYEQYF. The CDR3, as DNA: TGTGCCAGCAGCCCTGACATGTACGAGCAGTACTTC. The full variable domain, its missing parts supplied by reference TRBV7-2 and TRBJ2-7, is GAGVSQSPSNKVTEKGKDVELRCDPISGHTALYWYRQSLGQGLEFLIYFQGNSAPDKSGLPSDRFSAERTGGSVSTLTIQRTQQEDSAVYLCASSPDMYEQYFGPGTRLTVT.

This clone was picked up a small number of times. The rearrangement joins TRBV6-5 to TRBJ1-5, with TRBD1 matching 7 bases. V was clipped by 2 bases and J by 6 bases; unmatched bases: 7. Germline values: CDR1 MNHEY, CDR2 SVGAGI. The CDR3 contains 15 residues. CDR3 bases: TGTGCCAGCAGTTACCGAGAACAGGGGAGTCAGCCCCAGCATTTT. Its translation is CASSYREQGSQPQHF.

As concerns this clone: The same CDR3 is also encoded by other DNA sequences in this sample. The genes are TRBV29-1 and TRBJ2-7; 7 bases are a match to TRBD2. CDR3 length: 14 residues. Unmatched junction bases numbered 5, after V lost 3 bases and J lost 0 bases. From germline, CDR1 is SQVTM and CDR2 ANQGSEA. CDR3 DNA: TGCAGCGTTGAGGGAGGGATCACCTCCTACGAGCAGTACTTC. This translates into CSVEGGITSYEQYF.